This TCR beta chain is drawn from a study of CD8+CD57+ T cells in acquired aplastic anemia. Patients who underwent sequencing had shown CD8+CD57+ cell expansion by flow cytometry. CDR3 size: 15 residues. CDR1 and CDR2 (germline): DFQATT, SNEGSKA (reference sequence). Germline trimming cut 1 base from V and 4 bases from J; bases unmatched to any gene: 5. Genomic DNA provided the template from which TCR beta VDJ and CDR3 profiles were obtained. TCRdb reanalysed the reads using MiXCR and keeps one entry per CDR3 protein. The sample has 220,000 or so distinct CDR3 sequences, 65% seen once. The chain recombines TRBV20-1 with TRBJ1-5; the match to TRBD1 covers 9 bases. The sample taken for sequencing was sorted CD4+, CD8+, or CD8+CD57+ T cells (not recorded which) from PBMCs. This TCR derives from a human donor with aplastic anemia. The CDR3 nucleotides are TGCAGTGCTAGAGTTTCACAGGGGGCGAATCAGCCCCAGCATTTT. Its translation is CSARVSQGANQPQHF.